This paragraph covers one T cell receptor beta chain sequence. The entry originates in a study of identifying expanded T cells in peripheral blood. The CDR3 is made up of 13 amino acids. V was pared by 7 bases and J by 5 bases, with 8 bases of the junction left unmatched. Germline CDR1 is MNHNS and CDR2 is SASEGT. This table comes from immunoSEQ multiplex PCR, and its TCRdb copy is limited to in-frame clones, with some not included. The sample lists around 120,000 clones, 75% to 90% occurring once. The clonotype originates from a person aged 18 to 75 in good health. J is TRBJ2-7 and V is TRBV6-1; 7 positions agree with TRBD1. Sequencing input: blood. This CDR3 reads CASTPTGFDEQYF. CDR3 nucleotide sequence: TGTGCCAGCACTCCGACAGGGTTCGACGAGCAGTACTTC.